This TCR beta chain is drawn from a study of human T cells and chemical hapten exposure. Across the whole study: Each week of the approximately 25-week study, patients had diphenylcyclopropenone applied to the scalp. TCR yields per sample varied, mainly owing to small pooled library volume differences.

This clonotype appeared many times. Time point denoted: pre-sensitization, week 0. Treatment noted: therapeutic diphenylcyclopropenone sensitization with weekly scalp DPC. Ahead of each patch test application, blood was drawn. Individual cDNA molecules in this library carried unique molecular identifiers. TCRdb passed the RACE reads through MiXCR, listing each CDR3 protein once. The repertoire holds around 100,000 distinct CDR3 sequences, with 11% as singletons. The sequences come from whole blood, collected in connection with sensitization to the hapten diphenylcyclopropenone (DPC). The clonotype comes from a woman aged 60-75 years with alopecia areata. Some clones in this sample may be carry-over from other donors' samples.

The CDR3 sequence is CASSVGTGVETQYF. The CDR3 nucleotides are TGTGCCAGCAGCGTCGGGACAGGGGTGGAGACCCAGTACTTC. The chain employs TRBV5-6 and TRBJ2-5; the match to TRBD1 covers 10 bases. The CDR3 sequence is 14 residues long. The junction had 5 bases not matched to a gene; V was cut back by 4 bases and J by 5 bases. Germline loops: CDR1 SGHDT, CDR2 YYEEEE.